The rows below give T cell receptor beta chains drawn from one sample of a study of T-cell reconstitution after alpha-beta-depleted transplantation in children. One entry per CDR3 protein, called by TCRdb with MiXCR from the PCR reads. The sample comprises 81,000 or so distinct CDR3 sequences, 15% to 18% of which are singletons, and 15% to 20% rests with the top ten. The material sequenced was PBMCs, mostly from graft donor cells, taken 180 days after TCRalphabeta/CD19-depleted stem cell transplant. These receptors originate from a male patient under 10 years old who had a stem cell transplant for acute lymphoblastic leukemia, so the T cells may come from the graft donor. The CDR3 runs from the conserved cysteine through the conserved F or W. The D gene is left open where the match is weak. Size is stated for part of the rows, as once, few or many counts, or as a class when the clone is expanded.

clone_size d_call j_call v_call cdr3_nt cdr3_aa
NA TRBD2 TRBJ2-3 TRBV18 TGTGCCAGCTCACCACCGGGTCGACTAGCGGGGTTAACAGATACGCAGTATTTT CASSPPGRLAGLTDTQYF
few NA TRBJ2-1 TRBV14 TGTGCCAGCAGCCAAGTCGTCCGGGACTACAATGAGCAGTTCTTC CASSQVVRDYNEQFF
NA TRBD1 TRBJ1-4 TRBV7-9 TGTGCCAGCAGCTTAGGGCCAGGGGGCTTGGCTAATGAAAAACTGTTTTTT CASSLGPGGLANEKLFF
few NA TRBJ1-1 TRBV29-1 TGCAGCGCCCCCACTAATCCAGGAGGCACTGAAGCTTTCTTT CSAPTNPGGTEAFF
NA NA TRBJ2-5 TRBV7-9 TGTGCCAGCAGCTTAGACCCCTTCGAGGAGACCCAGTACTTC CASSLDPFEETQYF
NA NA TRBJ1-5 TRBV7-9 TGTGCCAGCAGCTTCCGAGACAAAACCCAGCATTTT CASSFRDKTQHF
few TRBD1 TRBJ1-1 TRBV7-9 TGTGCCAGCAGCTTAGCCGGGACAGGGAGCGGGGAAGCTTTCTTT CASSLAGTGSGEAFF
NA NA TRBJ2-3 TRBV12-3/TRBV12-4 TGTGCCAGCAGTTTTGGCTTTCGTGGGAGCACAGATACGCAGTATTTT CASSFGFRGSTDTQYF
NA NA TRBJ2-3 TRBV7-2 TGTGCCAGCAGCTTCCCCGTTGGGGCCACAGATACGCAGTATTTT CASSFPVGATDTQYF
NA TRBD1 TRBJ1-2 TRBV9 TGTGCCAGCAGCGTAGAAGACAGGGGCTATGGCTACACCTTC CASSVEDRGYGYTF